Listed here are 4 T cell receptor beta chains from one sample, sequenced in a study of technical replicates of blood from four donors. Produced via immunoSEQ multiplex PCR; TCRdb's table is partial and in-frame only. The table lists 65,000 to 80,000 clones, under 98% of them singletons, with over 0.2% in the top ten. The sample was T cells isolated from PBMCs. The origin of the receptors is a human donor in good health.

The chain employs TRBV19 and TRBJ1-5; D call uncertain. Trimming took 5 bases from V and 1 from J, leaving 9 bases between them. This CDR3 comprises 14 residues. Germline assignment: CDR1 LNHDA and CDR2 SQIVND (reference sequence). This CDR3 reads CASSPPFSNQPQHF. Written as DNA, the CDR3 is TGTGCCAGTAGTCCCCCGTTCAGCAATCAGCCCCAGCATTTT.

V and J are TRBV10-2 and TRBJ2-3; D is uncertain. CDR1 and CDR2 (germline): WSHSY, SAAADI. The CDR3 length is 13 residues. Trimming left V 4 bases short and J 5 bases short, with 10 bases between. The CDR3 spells CASSGLELDTQYF. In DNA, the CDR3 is TGCGCCAGCAGTGGGCTGGAGCTAGATACGCAGTATTTT.

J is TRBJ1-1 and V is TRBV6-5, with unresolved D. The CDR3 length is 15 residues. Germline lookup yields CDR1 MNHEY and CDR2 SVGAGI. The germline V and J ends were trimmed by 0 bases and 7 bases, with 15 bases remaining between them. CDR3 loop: CASSYSWSLIDEAFF. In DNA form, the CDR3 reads TGTGCCAGCAGTTACTCCTGGTCGCTAATCGATGAAGCTTTCTTT.

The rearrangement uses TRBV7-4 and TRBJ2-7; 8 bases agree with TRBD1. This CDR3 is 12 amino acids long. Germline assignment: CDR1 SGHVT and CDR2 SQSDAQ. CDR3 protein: CDPGTGNYEQYF. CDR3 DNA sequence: TGTGACCCTGGGACAGGCAACTACGAGCAGTACTTC.